These 16 T cell receptor beta chains originate from one sample sequenced in a study of tumor and adjacent non-tumor tissue in lung cancer. No cell sorting was done before RNA was extracted from the tissue. The normal lung tissue was taken more than 3 cm from the tumor edge. Three rounds of nested PCR, following a modified ARM-PCR protocol, produced the TCRbeta library. TCRdb ran MiXCR on the multiplex PCR reads and lists one entry per CDR3 protein. Among over 35,000 distinct CDR3 sequences listed, over 55% were seen once. The sequencing input was distant non-tumor lung tissue. The receptors stem from a man aged 45-60 years with non-small cell lung cancer.

This clonotype was seen a single time. The genes are TRBV5-4 and TRBJ1-1; possible D gene TRBD1, 5 bases. Germline V gene data show CDR1 as SGHNT and CDR2 as YYREEE (reference sequence). V lost 2 bases to trimming and J lost 7 bases, with 15 bases between them. The length of the CDR3 is 14 residues. The CDR3 DNA reads as TGTGCCAGCAGCTTAGGGGAAGTGGTCATTGAAGCTTTCTTT. This gives the protein CASSLGEVVIEAFF.

This clonotype was picked up one time. The chain links TRBV29-1 to TRBJ2-2, with D tentatively TRBD2 (6 bases). The CDR3 totals 14 residues. CDR1 is SQVTM and CDR2 is ANQGSEA in the germline V gene. For the CDR3, the DNA is TGCGTTGATTATGGGGGAGGGAACACCGGGGAGCTGTTTTTT. Translating it yields CVDYGGGNTGELFF.

The V and J genes are TRBV6-1 and TRBJ2-7; no clear D. This CDR3 comprises 12 residues. Germline loops: CDR1 MNHNS, CDR2 SASEGT. The CDR3 reads CASSPRSYEQYV. The CDR3 nucleotides are TGTGCTAGCAGTCCTAGATCCTACGAGCAATACGTC.

Concerning this clonotype itself: This may come from a read error, since a much larger clone is one base off. The chain combines TRBV20-1 with TRBJ1-5; possible D gene TRBD1, 6 bases. CDR3 length: 15 residues. CDR1 and CDR2 from the germline V gene are DFQATT and SNEGSKA (reference sequence). CDR3 nucleotides: TGCAGTGCTAAGACCTCGAGTCTGGCCGGACAGCCCCTGCATTTT. Residues: CSAKTSSLAGQPLHF.

As to this clonotype: Without the conserved terminal phenylalanine or tryptophan, this CDR3 likely stems from a read error. This chain links TRBV10-3 with TRBJ2-3, with a possible D match to TRBD2 (6 bases). Germline V gene lookup returns CDR1 ENHRY and CDR2 SYGVKD. V was clipped by 10 bases and J by 2 bases, with 28 bases between them. CDR3 size: 18 residues. The CDR3 bases are TGTGCCACCCATCCCGGCCTACTAGTGGGAGGATCCACAGATACGCAGTATTCT. It yields the protein CATHPGLLVGGSTDTQYS.

There are many counts of this clonotype. The chain is built from TRBV5-6 and TRBJ2-7; D is perhaps TRBD1 (6 bases). The CDR3 contains 13 residues. Looked up from germline, CDR1 is SGHDT and CDR2 is YYEEEE. Trimming cost V 4 bases and J 0 bases, with 8 bases left between them. The CDR3 nucleotides are TGTGCCAGCAGCCCGGGACACTCCTACGAGCAGTACTTC. Amino acid sequence: CASSPGHSYEQYF. Complete variable domain (other parts from reference TRBV5-6 and TRBJ2-7): DAGVTQSPTHLIKTRGQQVTLRCSPKSGHDTVSWYQQALGQGPQFIFQYYEEEERQRGNFPDRFSGHQFPNYSSELNVNALLLGDSALYLCASSPGHSYEQYFGPGTRLTVT.

The chain is built from TRBV6-5 and TRBJ1-5; no definite D call. This CDR3 region has 14 residues. Germline CDR1 MNHEY, CDR2 SVGAGI. Trimming removed 4 bases at V and 9 bases at J, with 16 bases between. For the CDR3, the DNA is TGTGCCAGCAGTTCCGAAAAGACCCGAGGGCCCCAGCATTTT. This sequence encodes CASSSEKTRGPQHF.

In the case of this clonotype: The germline gene is not matched at one end of the junction; a read error may be the cause. The chain has TRBV7-2 and TRBJ2-1; D may be TRBD2 (8 bases). The germline V gene has CDR1 SGHTA and CDR2 FQGNSA. The CDR3 covers 12 residues. The CDR3 protein is CARSLAGRGLFF. The CDR3 region has the DNA TGTGCCAGGAGCTTAGCCGGGAGGGGGCTGTTCTTC.

A remark on this clonotype: Sequence at one end of the junction differs from germline and may be a read error. The V call is TRBV30, the J call TRBJ2-6, with TRBD2 as a possible D gene (5 bases). Germline values: CDR1 GTSNPN, CDR2 SVGIG (reference sequence). The CDR3 consists of 14 residues. The CDR3, as DNA: TGTGTCTGGAGTAGGGCCGGGGAGGCCAACGTCCTGACTTTC. Amino acid sequence: CVWSRAGEANVLTF. Together with reference TRBV30 and TRBJ2-6, the CDR3 gives the full variable domain: SQTIHQWPATLVQPVGSPLSLECTVEGTSNPNLYWYRQAAGRGLQLLFYSVGIGQISSEVPQNLSASRPQDRQFILSSKKLLLSDSGFYLCVWSRAGEANVLTFGAGSRLTVL.

About this clonotype: Just one base apart from a much larger clone, this may be a read error. The CDR3 protein is CANSEGLAGTDTQYF. CDR3 nucleotide sequence: TGTGCCAACAGTGAGGGACTAGCGGGCACAGATACGCAGTATTTT. The V call is TRBV12-3 or TRBV12-4, the J call TRBJ2-3; 11 positions agree with TRBD2. There are 15 residues in the CDR3.

With respect to this clonotype: At one boundary the junction diverges from the germline segment, which might be a read error. The chain couples TRBV11-1 to TRBJ1-1; 9 bases line up with TRBD1. The length of the CDR3 is 13 residues. Germline CDR1 SGHAT, CDR2 FQDESV (reference sequence). The CDR3 DNA reads as TGTGCCAACAGCCCCTGGACAGGGGATGAAGCCTTCTTT. As protein: CANSPWTGDEAFF. The full variable domain, completed using reference TRBV11-1 and TRBJ1-1, is EAEVAQSPRYKITEKSQAVAFWCDPISGHATLYWYRQILGQGPELLVQFQDESVVDDSQLPKDRFSAERLKGVDSTLKIQPAELGDSAMYLCANSPWTGDEAFFGQGTRLTVV.

A word on this clonotype: A read error may explain this, as a much larger clone is one base away. The chain combines TRBV7-9 with TRBJ2-3; 7 bases fit TRBD1. The CDR3 consists of 15 residues. Germline-derived CDR1 and CDR2 are SEHNR and FQNEAQ (reference sequence). The CDR3 DNA is TGTGCCAGCAGCTCGCTGACAGGGCCCACAGATACGAAGTATTTT. It encodes CASSSLTGPTDTKYF.

Details on this clonotype: At one boundary the junction diverges from the germline segment, which might be a read error. The chain joins TRBV4-1 to TRBJ1-2; 8 nucleotides align to TRBD1. The CDR3 totals 15 residues. Germline V gene sequence: CDR1 MGHRA, CDR2 YSYEKL. CDR3 region: CASSSSGQETYGHTF. In DNA, the CDR3 is TGCGCCAGCAGCAGCTCGGGACAGGAGACCTATGGCCACACCTTC.

This clonotype was detected many times. This chain uses TRBV6-6 with TRBJ1-1; D might be TRBD1 (5 bases). This CDR3 comprises 15 residues. CDR1 is MNHNY and CDR2 is SVGAGI in the germline V gene (reference sequence). V was trimmed by 2 bases and J by 1 base, leaving 11 bases between them. The chain's CDR3 is CASSYAKTGNTEAFF. In DNA form, the CDR3 reads TGTGCCAGCAGTTACGCTAAAACAGGGAACACTGAAGCTTTCTTT.

Notes on this clonotype: The junction does not match germline at one end; this may be a read error. The chain couples TRBV28 to TRBJ2-4; weak D call: TRBD1 (6 bases). Per germline, CDR1 MDHEN and CDR2 SYDVKM. The CDR3 loop spans 15 amino acids. CDR3 nucleotide sequence: TGTGCCAACAGTCCAGAGGGGGTGGCCAAAAACATTCAGTACTTC. Protein product: CANSPEGVAKNIQYF.

This clonotype was recorded many times. The rearrangement uses TRBV10-3 and TRBJ2-7; weak D call: TRBD2 (6 bases). V was pared by 3 bases and J by 6 bases, with 15 bases between. This CDR3 region has 14 residues. Germline-derived CDR1 and CDR2 are ENHRY and SYGVKD. CDR3 region: CAISDNQGGFEQYF. Written as DNA, the CDR3 is TGTGCCATCAGTGATAATCAGGGAGGCTTCGAGCAGTACTTC.